Following are 8 T cell receptor beta chains from one sample sequenced in a study of blood T cell repertoires in COVID-19. Assay used: immunoSEQ multiplex PCR; TCRdb lists only in-frame clones, some missing. This table has tens of thousands of clones, about nine tenths appearing once. The specimen was peripheral blood. The receptors derive from a woman older than 75 with acute or convalescent COVID-19.

V and J are TRBV7-2 and TRBJ1-1; D uncertain. The germline V gene has CDR1 SGHTA and CDR2 FQGNSA. The CDR3 spans 12 residues. Between the trimmed V and J ends, which lost 5 bases and 4 bases, there was a span of 8 bases. CDR3: CASSPPSTEAFF. The CDR3 DNA sequence: TGTGCCAGCAGCCCACCCAGCACTGAAGCTTTCTTT.

The chain has TRBV5-6 and TRBJ2-1; 10 nucleotides align to TRBD1. CDR3 length: 15 residues. CDR1 and CDR2 from the germline V gene are SGHDT and YYEEEE. J gave up 6 bases and V 3 bases, and 6 bases lay outside the gene matches. CDR3 nucleotides: TGTGCCAGCAGCTCCGCCGGGACAGGGGTCAATGAGCAGTTCTTC. Its translation: CASSSAGTGVNEQFF.

The gene calls are TRBV20-1 and TRBJ2-5; no definite D call. This CDR3 contains 11 residues. Trimming stripped 6 bases from V and 5 bases from J, with 10 bases between. Germline V lookup: CDR1 DFQATT, CDR2 SNEGSKA (reference sequence). DNA for the CDR3: TGCAGTGCCCAGGTAGAGGAGACCCAGTACTTC. Translation: CSAQVEETQYF.

The genes are TRBV2 and TRBJ2-1, with 8 bases lining up with TRBD1. Trimming at V came to 6 bases and at J to 0 bases, leaving 4 bases not matched to a gene. The CDR3 totals 15 residues. Germline values: CDR1 SNHLY, CDR2 FYNNEI. In nucleotides, the CDR3 is TGTGCCAGCAGCCCGGGACAGGCCTCCTACAATGAGCAGTTCTTC. It is translated as CASSPGQASYNEQFF.

This chain uses TRBV2 with TRBJ2-1, with 7 nucleotides matching TRBD2. Germline trimming cut 2 bases from V and 0 bases from J; bases unmatched to any gene: 4. Germline CDR1 is SNHLY and CDR2 is FYNNEI. The CDR3 contains 16 residues. The CDR3 bases are TGTGCCAGCAGTGAAAGGCGGGGGAGCTCCTACAATGAGCAGTTCTTC. This translates into CASSERRGSSYNEQFF.

This clone is a singleton in its sample. The V call is TRBV19, the J call TRBJ1-2, with D possibly matching TRBD1 (5 bases). V gave up 5 bases and J gave up 4 bases, with 17 bases separating them. Germline CDR1 reads LNHDA; CDR2 reads SQIVND (reference sequence). The CDR3 runs to 15 residues. The CDR3 here is CASSPQMGQGYGYTF. In DNA, the CDR3 is TGTGCCAGTAGTCCCCAGATGGGGCAGGGCTATGGCTACACCTTC.

The chain joins TRBV27 to TRBJ2-3; D uncertain. Germline CDR1 and CDR2: MNHEY and SMNVEV (reference sequence). This CDR3 has 12 residues. V was pared by 5 bases and J by 2 bases, with 5 bases between. DNA of the CDR3: TGTGCCAGCAGTAGCTACACAGATACGCAGTATTTT. It is translated as CASSSYTDTQYF.

V usage is TRBV30 and J usage is TRBJ2-5; 10 bases are a match to TRBD2. Trimming removed 5 bases from V and 1 base from J; junction bases left unmatched: 4. This CDR3 is built from 14 residues. CDR1 is GTSNPN and CDR2 is SVGIG in the germline V gene (reference sequence). CDR3 DNA: TGTGCCTGGGGTAGCGGGGGGATCCAAGAGACCCAGTACTTC. Encoded protein: CAWGSGGIQETQYF.